These T cell receptor beta chains were read from a single sample in a study of cytomegalovirus exposure and HLA in healthy donors. Method: immunoSEQ multiplex PCR; TCRdb's copy keeps in-frame clones and lacks some. This repertoire includes tens of thousands of clones. Specimen: PBMCs. Receptors originate from a male donor in good health and CMV-seronegative. The CDR3 runs from the conserved cysteine through the conserved F or W. The D gene is left open where the match is weak.

.,TRBV19,TRBJ1-2,CASSLTGRGYTF
.,TRBV28,TRBJ1-1,CASSFTGRSTEAFF
.,TRBV28,TRBJ2-7,CASSQGVSYEQYF
TRBD1,TRBV9,TRBJ2-1,CASSVAQGVENEQFF
.,TRBV19,TRBJ1-2,CASSIAGSYGYTF
TRBD2,TRBV5-1,TRBJ2-1,CASSYSPGGAGNEQFF
TRBD1,TRBV28,TRBJ1-5,CASNRGVNQPQHF
.,TRBV27,TRBJ2-7,CASLRTGAYEQYF
.,TRBV19,TRBJ1-4,CASSRGQYEKLFF
TRBD1,TRBV27,TRBJ2-4,CASSSVGTGAKNIQYF
TRBD1,TRBV18,TRBJ2-3,CASSRLGQLSTDTQYF
.,TRBV7-2,TRBJ1-5,CASSPREYSNQPQHF